This T cell receptor (beta chain) was observed in a study of blood T cell repertoires in COVID-19. Study in general: Italy, Spain and the United States were the sources of the convalescent and acute COVID-19 samples. Sources were T cells, B-cell-depleted T cells, or PBMCs; the material itself was cDNA or gDNA.

Methods used by the authors: Amplification of reference gene primers provided the estimated nucleated cell counts. Repertoires were generated with immunoSEQ multiplex PCR, while TCRdb's copy carries only in-frame clones and drops some. V and J calls and clone size are as listed in that table; D and trimming were resolved from the DNA. The table lists tens of thousands of clones, roughly 80% of them singletons. The germline V and J ends were trimmed by 0 bases and 11 bases, with 13 bases remaining between them. The CDR3 runs to 13 residues. Germline V gene sequence: CDR1 MNHEY, CDR2 SMNVEV (reference sequence).

Sequencing was carried out using peripheral blood. This sequence joins TRBV27 and TRBJ1-1, with D unclear. This clonotype originated in a man aged 70 or older with acute or convalescent COVID-19. The CDR3 protein is CASSLSRDRWAFF. The CDR3 coding sequence is TGTGCCAGCAGTTTATCGAGGGATCGGTGGGCTTTCTTT.